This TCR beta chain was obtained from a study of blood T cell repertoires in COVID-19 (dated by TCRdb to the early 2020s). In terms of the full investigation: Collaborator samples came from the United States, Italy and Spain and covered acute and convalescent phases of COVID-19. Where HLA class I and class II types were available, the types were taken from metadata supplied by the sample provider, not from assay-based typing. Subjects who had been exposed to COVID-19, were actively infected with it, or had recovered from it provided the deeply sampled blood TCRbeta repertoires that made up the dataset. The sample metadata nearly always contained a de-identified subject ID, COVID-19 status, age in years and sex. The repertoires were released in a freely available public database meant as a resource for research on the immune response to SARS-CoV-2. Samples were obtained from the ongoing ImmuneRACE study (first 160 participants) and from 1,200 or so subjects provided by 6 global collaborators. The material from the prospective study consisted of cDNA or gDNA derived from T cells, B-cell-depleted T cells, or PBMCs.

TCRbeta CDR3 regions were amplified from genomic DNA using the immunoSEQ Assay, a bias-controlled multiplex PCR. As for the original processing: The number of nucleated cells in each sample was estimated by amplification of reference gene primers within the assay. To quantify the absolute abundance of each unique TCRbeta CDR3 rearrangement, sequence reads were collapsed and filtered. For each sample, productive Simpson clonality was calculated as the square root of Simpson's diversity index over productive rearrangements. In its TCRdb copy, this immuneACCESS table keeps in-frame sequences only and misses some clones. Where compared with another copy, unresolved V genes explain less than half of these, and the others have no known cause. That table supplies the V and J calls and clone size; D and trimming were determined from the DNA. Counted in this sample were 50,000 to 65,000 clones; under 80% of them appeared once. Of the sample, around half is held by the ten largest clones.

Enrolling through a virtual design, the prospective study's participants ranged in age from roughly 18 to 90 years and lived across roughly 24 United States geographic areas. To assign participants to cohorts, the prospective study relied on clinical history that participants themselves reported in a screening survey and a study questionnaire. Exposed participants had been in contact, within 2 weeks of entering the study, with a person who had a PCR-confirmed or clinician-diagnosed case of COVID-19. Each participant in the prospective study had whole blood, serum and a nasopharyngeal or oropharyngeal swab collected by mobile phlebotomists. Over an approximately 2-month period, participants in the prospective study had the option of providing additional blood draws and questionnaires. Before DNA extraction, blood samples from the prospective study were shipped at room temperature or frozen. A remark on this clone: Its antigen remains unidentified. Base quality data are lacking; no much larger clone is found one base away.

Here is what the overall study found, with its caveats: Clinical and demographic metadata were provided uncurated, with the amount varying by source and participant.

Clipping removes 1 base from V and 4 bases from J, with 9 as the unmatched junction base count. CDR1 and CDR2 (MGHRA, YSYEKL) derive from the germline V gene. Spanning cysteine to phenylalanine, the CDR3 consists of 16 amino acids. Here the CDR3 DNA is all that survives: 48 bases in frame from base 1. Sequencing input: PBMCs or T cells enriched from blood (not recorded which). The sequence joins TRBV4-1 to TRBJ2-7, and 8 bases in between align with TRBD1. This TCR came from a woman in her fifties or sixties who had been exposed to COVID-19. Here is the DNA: TGCGCCAGCAGCCAAGGTCGTCAGGGGGCTATTTACGAGCAGTACTTC. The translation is CASSQGRQGAIYEQYF.